The rows below give T cell receptor beta chains drawn from one sample of a study of T cells in Graves' hyperthyroidism and ophthalmopathy. Using its own MiXCR run on the multiplex PCR reads, TCRdb lists one record per CDR3 protein. There are 600,000 or so distinct CDR3 sequences in the sample; approximately 15% occur only once, and approximately 12% lies in the top ten. Specimen: blood. These receptors were obtained from a woman between 50 and 59 years old with Graves' ophthalmopathy. Both conserved end residues are part of each CDR3. A D gene is named only where the DNA matches it firmly. The size field is filled for only some rows; it gives once, few, many or a size class.

>15|many|TRBV10-3|.|TRBJ1-5
TGTGCCATCAGTGAGACAGTAGCTAGCAATCAGCCCCAGCATTTT
CAISETVASNQPQHF
>15|many|TRBV7-9|TRBD1|TRBJ2-7
TGTGCCAGCAGCTTCGGACAGGGAGTTTCTTACGAGCAGTACTTC
CASSFGQGVSYEQYF
>16|.|TRBV27|TRBD2|TRBJ2-3
TGTGCCAGCAGTTTCTCGACTAGCGGGAGGGCAGATACGCAGTATTTT
CASSFSTSGRADTQYF
>16|.|TRBV4-2|.|TRBJ2-3
TGTGCCAGCAGCCAAGGCGCCTACCGAACCACAGATACGCAGTATTTT
CASSQGAYRTTDTQYF
>14|many|TRBV5-4|.|TRBJ2-2
TGTGCCAGCAGCCGCGGGTCCTCAACCGGGGAGCTGTTTTTT
CASSRGSSTGELFF
>17|many|TRBV7-6|.|TRBJ2-1
TGTGCCAGCAGCTTAGCCGCGCGGGCCGCCTCCTACAATGAGCAGTTCTTC
CASSLAARAASYNEQFF
>16|many|TRBV5-8|TRBD2|TRBJ2-3
TGTGCCAGCAGCGATTCTAGCGGGAGGGGCACAGATACGCAGTATTTT
CASSDSSGRGTDTQYF
>15|once|TRBV7-3|TRBD1|TRBJ1-5
TGTGCCAGCAGCTTCGACAGGGGGGAAAATCAGCCCCAGCATTTT
CASSFDRGENQPQHF
>15|few|TRBV7-2|.|TRBJ1-2
TGTGCCAGCAGCTTAGGCTTGAGTGGCAACTATGGCTACACCTTC
CASSLGLSGNYGYTF
>17|many|TRBV6-1|TRBD1|TRBJ2-2
TGTGCCAGCAACCGGGACAGGATGAGCCTGGACACCGGGGAGCTGTTTTTT
CASNRDRMSLDTGELFF
>17|few|TRBV11-1|TRBD1|TRBJ2-2
TGTGCCAGCGGGAAGCGACAGGGTTGGTCGAACACCGGGGAGCTGTTTTTT
CASGKRQGWSNTGELFF
>16|.|TRBV7-9|.|TRBJ2-1
TGTGCCAGCAGCTTAGGAGTGAGTCAGGGACACAATGAGCAGTTCTTC
CASSLGVSQGHNEQFF
>18|.|TRBV29-1|TRBD2|TRBJ2-7
TGCAGCGTTGTAGCTCGACTAGCGGGATTTTCGGGCTCCTACGAGCAGTACTTC
CSVVARLAGFSGSYEQYF
>20|few|TRBV24-1|.|TRBJ2-4
TGTGCCACCAGTGACCTATCAGGGGTCGCTGTTCACGTAGCCAAAAACATTCAGTACTTC
CATSDLSGVAVHVAKNIQYF
>19|many|TRBV7-6|TRBD1|TRBJ2-2
TGTGCCAGCAGCTTTAGAGAGACAGGGGGCGATTTAACATCCGGGGAGCTGTTTTTT
CASSFRETGGDLTSGELFF
>19|few|TRBV3-2|.|TRBJ2-7
TGTGCCAGCAGCTTAATCGGGACTAGCGGGAATCTAGGCTCCTACGAGCAGTACTTC
CASSLIGTSGNLGSYEQYF
>13|many|TRBV27|TRBD2|TRBJ2-1
TGTGCCAGCACCTTCGGCGGGAGGGGTGAGCAGTTCTTC
CASTFGGRGEQFF
>13|many|TRBV3-1|TRBD2|TRBJ2-7
TGTGCCAGCAGCCACCCGGGGGGAGACGAGCAGTACTTC
CASSHPGGDEQYF
>16|.|TRBV11-2|TRBD2|TRBJ2-2
TGTGCCAGCAGCCCCAGGCCCCTAGCGGGAGCCGGGGAGCTGTTTTTT
CASSPRPLAGAGELFF
>18|many|TRBV11-3|TRBD2|TRBJ2-1
TGTGCCAGCAGCTTAGGGGGACTAGCGGGAGTTAGTCTCAGGGAGCAGTTCTTC
CASSLGGLAGVSLREQFF
>17|.|TRBV6-1|.|TRBJ1-2
TGTGCCAGCAGTTTCCTCCCGACAGGACCAACTAACTATGGCTACACCTTC
CASSFLPTGPTNYGYTF
>16|.|TRBV10-3|TRBD2|TRBJ2-4
TGTGCCATCAGCGCCACTGGGACTAGCGGGCAGGACATTCAGTACTTC
CAISATGTSGQDIQYF
>11|many|TRBV28|.|TRBJ2-5
TGTGCCAGCAGTAACCCGGGGACCCAGTACTTC
CASSNPGTQYF
>19|many|TRBV7-2|TRBD1|TRBJ2-7
TGTGCCAGCAGCTTAGCGCTAGGCTCTGAGGGGGCGAGAACCTACGAGCAGTACTTC
CASSLALGSEGARTYEQYF
>13|many|TRBV7-9|.|TRBJ2-7
TGTGCCAGCAGCTTAGGGTTGCAAGACGAGCAGTACTTC
CASSLGLQDEQYF
>16|.|TRBV15|TRBD2|TRBJ2-3
TGTGCCACCAGCAAAAGACTAGCGGATGGCACAGATACGCAGTATTTT
CATSKRLADGTDTQYF
>17|few|TRBV7-9|.|TRBJ2-1
TGTGCCAGCAGCTTACCGACGCACAGTCAGACCTACAATGAGCAGTTCTTC
CASSLPTHSQTYNEQFF
>14|many|TRBV28|.|TRBJ1-5
TGTGCCAGCAGACAAGGGGGTCGGCGTCAGCCCCAGCATTTT
CASRQGGRRQPQHF
>17|few|TRBV6-1|TRBD2|TRBJ2-7
TGTGCCAGCAGTAACCCCAGGACCTTTCGGGAGGGGGTCGAGCAGTACTTC
CASSNPRTFREGVEQYF
>16|.|TRBV20-1|TRBD2|TRBJ2-3
TGCAGTGCTCTATCACCTACTAGCGGATACACAGATACGCAGTATTTT
CSALSPTSGYTDTQYF
>13|many|TRBV3-1|TRBD2|TRBJ2-7
TGTGCCAGCAGCCAAGGGCGGGGGAGCGAGCAGTACTTC
CASSQGRGSEQYF